These 14 T cell receptor beta chains were sequenced from one sample in a study of blood T cell repertoires in COVID-19. Method: immunoSEQ multiplex PCR; TCRdb's copy keeps in-frame clones and lacks some. Seen here are approximately 250,000 clones, around four fifths observed once, and the top ten hold 4% to 4.5%. Sequenced: peripheral blood. The receptors here all came from a man in his sixties with acute or convalescent COVID-19.

The J gene is TRBJ2-7, the V gene TRBV7-2, with D perhaps TRBD2 (5 bases). The CDR3 sequence is 15 residues long. Trimming left V 5 bases short and J 6 bases short, with 20 bases between. CDR1 and CDR2 (germline): SGHTA, FQGNSA. The chain's CDR3 is CASSPVSGRGSEQYF. For the CDR3, the DNA is TGTGCCAGCAGCCCCGTAAGCGGCCGAGGGTCCGAGCAGTACTTC.

The chain has TRBV19 and TRBJ2-3, with D possibly matching TRBD2 (5 bases). The CDR3 loop spans 14 amino acids. Trimming took 3 bases from V and 3 from J, leaving 10 bases between them. Germline CDR1 reads LNHDA; CDR2 reads SQIVND (reference sequence). In nucleotides, the CDR3 is TGTGCCAGTAGTATCGGGGTCGGGACAGATACGCAGTATTTT. Translation: CASSIGVGTDTQYF.

The chain couples TRBV7-9 to TRBJ2-1, with 11 bases identical to TRBD2. The J segment lost 5 bases and the V segment lost 4 bases, leaving 16 bases of the junction unmatched. The CDR3 loop spans 19 amino acids. Per germline, CDR1 SEHNR and CDR2 FQNEAQ (reference sequence). CDR3 sequence: CASSSPPLSGRAFHNEQFF. The DNA for the CDR3 is TGTGCCAGCAGCTCCCCCCCTCTTAGCGGGAGGGCCTTCCACAATGAGCAGTTCTTC.

V gene TRBV6-2 or TRBV6-3 combines with J gene TRBJ2-3; D possibly corresponds to TRBD2 (5 bases). The CDR3 extends over 13 amino acids. Germline CDR1 and CDR2: MNHEY and SVGEGT. V was pared by 6 bases and J by 4 bases, with 11 bases between. CDR3 DNA: TGTGCCAGCAGCAGGATGGAGGCAGATACGCAGTATTTT. Translation gives CASSRMEADTQYF.

In its sample, this clone was seen once. The CDR3 loop is CASSEYPQGRPNTIYF. Written as DNA, the CDR3 is TGCGCCAGCAGTGAATACCCCCAGGGAAGACCAAACACCATATATTTT. The chain employs TRBV10-2 and TRBJ1-3; a possible D gene is TRBD1 (5 bases). The V and J ends lost 3 bases and 6 bases respectively, with 18 bases between them. Per the germline V gene, CDR1 is WSHSY and CDR2 is SAAADI. The CDR3 runs 16 residues.

The chain links TRBV27 to TRBJ1-5; D unresolved. The CDR3 sequence is 13 residues long. Germline CDR1 and CDR2: MNHEY and SMNVEV (reference sequence). V lost 5 bases, J lost 0 bases, and 5 bases lay in between. CDR3 coding DNA: TGTGCCAGCAGTGTAAATAGCAATCAGCCCCAGCATTTT. It encodes CASSVNSNQPQHF.

V usage is TRBV7-6 and J usage is TRBJ2-3; D is unresolved. CDR1 and CDR2 (germline): SGHVS, FNYEAQ. The CDR3 consists of 13 residues. V lost 5 bases and J 2 bases, leaving 8 bases between the germline ends. The CDR3 DNA follows: TGTGCCAGCAGCCAGCGATACACAGATACGCAGTATTTT. Protein sequence: CASSQRYTDTQYF.

This chain uses TRBV19 with TRBJ1-5; no reliable D call. Germline V gives CDR1 LNHDA, CDR2 SQIVND (reference sequence). The CDR3 length is 15 residues. The ends were cut back, 8 bases at V and 0 bases at J, with 14 bases in the middle. This chain's CDR3 is CASGRADYSNQPQHF. Here the CDR3 DNA reads TGTGCCAGTGGGAGGGCAGACTATAGCAATCAGCCCCAGCATTTT.

The V and J genes are TRBV29-1 and TRBJ2-5, with D possibly being TRBD1 (6 bases). Trimming shortened V by 2 bases and J by 1 base, and 26 bases separated the two germline ends. Germline CDR1 and CDR2: SQVTM and ANQGSEA. The CDR3 spans 19 residues. CDR3 sequence reads: CSVEKQRQDPVFVQETQYF. CDR3 in DNA: TGCAGCGTTGAAAAACAGAGACAGGACCCGGTCTTTGTCCAAGAGACCCAGTACTTC.

This chain links TRBV5-1 with TRBJ2-5; D not certain. V lost 1 base and J lost 2, with 6 bases in between. Germline V gene data show CDR1 as SGHRS and CDR2 as YFSETQ. The CDR3 runs to 13 residues. Written as DNA, the CDR3 is TGCGCCAGCAGCTTGAATACACAAGAGACCCAGTACTTC. Amino acid sequence: CASSLNTQETQYF.

The chain has TRBV28 and TRBJ2-6; 9 nucleotides align to TRBD1. With 6 bases clipped from V and 2 bases from J, the junction kept 11 bases outside the gene matches. The CDR3 sequence is 18 residues long. Germline CDR1 reads MDHEN; CDR2 reads SYDVKM. The CDR3: CASRLGGTGNAGANVLTF. The CDR3 nucleotides read TGTGCCAGCAGGTTAGGTGGGACAGGGAATGCTGGGGCCAACGTCCTGACTTTC.

This chain uses TRBV9 with TRBJ1-2, with TRBD1 identical over 8 bases. Losses at the gene ends were 0 bases for V and 1 base for J; bases not matched to a gene: 5. The CDR3 covers 16 residues. Germline loops: CDR1 SGDLS, CDR2 YYNGEE. The CDR3 reads CASSVGGQESNYGYTF. The DNA for the CDR3 is TGTGCCAGCAGCGTAGGGGGACAGGAAAGTAACTATGGCTACACCTTC.

The chain couples TRBV7-9 to TRBJ2-7, with a tentative D call TRBD1 (7 bases). V was clipped by 8 bases and J by 2 bases, with 13 bases between them. The CDR3 spans 13 residues. In germline, CDR1 is SEHNR, CDR2 FQNEAQ (reference sequence). The CDR3 loop is CASSRDSTYEQYF. CDR3 bases: TGTGCCAGCTCGCGGGACAGCACCTACGAGCAGTACTTC.

The chain couples TRBV5-4 to TRBJ2-1; 15 nucleotides match TRBD2. The V gene's germline CDR1 is SGHNT and CDR2 YYREEE (reference sequence). V lost 0 bases to trimming and J lost 8 bases; unmatched junction nucleotides: 9. The CDR3 runs to 18 residues. This CDR3 reads CASSLGGLAGGRVDEQFF. The DNA for the CDR3 is TGTGCCAGCAGCTTGGGCGGACTAGCGGGGGGGCGGGTTGATGAGCAGTTCTTC.